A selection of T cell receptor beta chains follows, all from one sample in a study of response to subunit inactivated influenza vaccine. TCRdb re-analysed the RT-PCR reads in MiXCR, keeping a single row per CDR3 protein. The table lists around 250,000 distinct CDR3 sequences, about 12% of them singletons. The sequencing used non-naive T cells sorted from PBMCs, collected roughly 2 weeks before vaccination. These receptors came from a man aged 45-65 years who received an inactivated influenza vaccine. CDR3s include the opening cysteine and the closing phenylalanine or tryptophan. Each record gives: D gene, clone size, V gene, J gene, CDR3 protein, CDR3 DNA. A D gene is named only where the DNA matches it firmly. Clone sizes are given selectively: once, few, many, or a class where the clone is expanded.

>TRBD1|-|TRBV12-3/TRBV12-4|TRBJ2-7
CASSRGGRGWYEQYF
TGTGCCAGCAGTCGGGGTGGCAGGGGGTGGTACGAGCAGTACTTC
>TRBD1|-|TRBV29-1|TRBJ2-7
CSVKGTGYEQYF
TGCAGCGTCAAAGGGACAGGGTATGAGCAGTACTTC
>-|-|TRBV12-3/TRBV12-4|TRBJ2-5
CASSLKGGSETQYF
TGTGCCAGCAGTTTAAAGGGGGGGTCAGAGACCCAGTACTTC
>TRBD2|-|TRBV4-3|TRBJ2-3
CASSQGAQGGDTQYF
TGCGCCAGCAGCCAAGGCGCTCAGGGAGGGGATACGCAGTATTTT
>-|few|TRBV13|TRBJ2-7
CASSRGGLSLTYEQYF
TGTGCCAGCAGCCGAGGGGGGTTGTCGCTTACCTACGAGCAGTACTTC
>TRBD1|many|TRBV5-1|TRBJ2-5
CASSSGAAGGETQYF
TGCGCCAGCAGCTCAGGTGCGGCAGGGGGAGAGACCCAGTACTTC
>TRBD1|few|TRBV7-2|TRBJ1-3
CASSTAGTGYGNTIYF
TGTGCCAGCAGCACAGCCGGGACAGGGTACGGAAACACCATATATTTT
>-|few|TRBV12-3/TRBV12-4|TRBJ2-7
CASSLGQGPYF
TGTGCCAGCAGCCTCGGCCAGGGCCCGTACTTC
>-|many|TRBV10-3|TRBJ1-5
CAISESVTQPQHF
TGTGCCATCAGTGAGTCCGTGACCCAGCCCCAGCATTTT
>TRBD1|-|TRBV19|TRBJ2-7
CASSIVGQGGEQYF
TGTGCCAGTAGTATTGTTGGACAGGGGGGTGAGCAGTACTTC
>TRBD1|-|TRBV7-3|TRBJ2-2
CASSTGTGANTGELFF
TGTGCCAGCAGCACCGGGACAGGGGCGAACACCGGGGAGCTGTTTTTT
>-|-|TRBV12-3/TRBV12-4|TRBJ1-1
CASSLTPLMNTEAFF
TGTGCCAGCAGTCTTACCCCGCTCATGAACACTGAAGCTTTCTTT
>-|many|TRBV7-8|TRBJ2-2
CASSLMQSGELFF
TGTGCCAGCAGCTTAATGCAGTCCGGGGAGCTGTTTTTT
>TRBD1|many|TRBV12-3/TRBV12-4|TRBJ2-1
CASSGQGALNEQFF
TGTGCCAGCAGCGGGCAGGGGGCTCTGAATGAGCAGTTCTTC
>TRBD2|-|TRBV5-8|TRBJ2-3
CASSLGGRLDTQYF
TGTGCCAGCAGCTTGGGCGGGAGACTAGATACGCAGTATTTT
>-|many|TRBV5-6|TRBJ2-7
CASSSTFHRSSYEQYF
TGTGCCAGCAGCTCCACATTTCATAGAAGCTCCTACGAGCAGTACTTC
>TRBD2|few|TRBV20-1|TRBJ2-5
CSAREAGGPETQYF
TGCAGTGCTAGGGAAGCGGGGGGGCCGGAGACCCAGTACTTC
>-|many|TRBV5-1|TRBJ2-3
CASSSESGEATDTQYF
TGCGCCAGCAGCTCAGAGTCGGGGGAAGCCACAGATACGCAGTATTTT
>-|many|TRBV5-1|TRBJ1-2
CASSLSDRSGYTF
TGCGCCAGCAGCTTGTCGGACAGAAGCGGCTACACCTTC
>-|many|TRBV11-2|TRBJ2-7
CASSLGTQLYEQYF
TGTGCCAGCAGCTTGGGGACTCAGCTCTACGAGCAGTACTTC
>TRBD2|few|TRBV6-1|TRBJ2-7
CASSGKTSGSLYEQYF
TGTGCCAGCAGTGGAAAGACTAGCGGGAGCTTGTACGAGCAGTACTTC
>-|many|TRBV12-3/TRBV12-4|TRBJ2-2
CASSQGGELFF
TGTGCCAGCAGCCAAGGAGGGGAGCTGTTTTTT